Following are 27 T cell receptor beta chains from one sample sequenced in a study of blood T cell repertoires in COVID-19. Data came from immunoSEQ multiplex PCR; TCRdb stores just in-frame clones and leaves some out. The sample lists roughly 350,000 clones; approximately 90% were seen once. Sequenced: peripheral blood. The receptors were gathered from a woman aged 50 to 65 with active or convalescent COVID-19.

The J gene is TRBJ2-1, the V gene TRBV19; 9 nucleotides line up with TRBD2. The V segment lost 5 bases and the J segment 16 bases; nucleotides outside the gene matches: 6. In germline, CDR1 is LNHDA, CDR2 SQIVND (reference sequence). The CDR3 runs to 11 residues. The CDR3 region is CASSEGTSQFF. CDR3 in DNA: TGTGCCAGTAGTGAAGGGACTAGCCAATTCTTC.

The genes are TRBV25-1 and TRBJ2-5; D gene uncertain. Trimming removed 8 bases at V and 2 bases at J, with 15 bases between. Germline loops: CDR1 MGHDK, CDR2 SYGVNS. The CDR3 spans 14 residues. The DNA of the CDR3 is TGTGCCAGCTCTCCATCGACTCGGCAAGAGACCCAGTACTTC. As protein: CASSPSTRQETQYF.

This chain connects TRBV9 to TRBJ2-3; 15 bases map to TRBD2. Germline assignment: CDR1 SGDLS and CDR2 YYNGEE. The CDR3 runs 16 residues. V dropped 3 bases and J dropped 5; count of bases not matched to a gene: 4. This chain's CDR3 is CASSAGLAGGKDTQYF. In DNA form, the CDR3 reads TGTGCCAGCAGCGCGGGACTAGCGGGAGGTAAAGATACGCAGTATTTT. The whole variable domain, remainder taken from reference TRBV9 and TRBJ2-3, is DSGVTQTPKHLITATGQRVTLRCSPRSGDLSVYWYQQSLDQGLQFLIQYYNGEERAKGNILERFSAQQFPDLHSELNLSSLELGDSALYFCASSAGLAGGKDTQYFGPGTRLTVL.

This clone was recorded only once. The chain couples TRBV4-3 to TRBJ2-3, with TRBD2 identical over 8 bases. Per germline, CDR1 LGHNA and CDR2 YSLEER. The CDR3 loop spans 16 amino acids. V was clipped by 0 bases and J by 2 bases; unmatched bases: 4. CDR3 sequence reads: CASSQDAGGLTDTQYF. Here the CDR3 DNA reads TGCGCCAGCAGCCAAGACGCGGGAGGCCTCACAGATACGCAGTATTTT.

The V gene is TRBV18, the J gene TRBJ1-2; D is unclear. Germline V gene sequence: CDR1 KGHSH, CDR2 LQKENI. Trimming cost V 3 bases and J 8 bases, with 16 bases left between them. CDR3 length: 14 amino acids. CDR3 DNA sequence: TGTGCCAGCTCACCGGCATCCCCCGGGTACGGCTACACCTTC. It encodes CASSPASPGYGYTF.

The chain employs TRBV6-5 and TRBJ1-5, with D maybe TRBD1 (5 bases). Germline CDR1 MNHEY, CDR2 SVGAGI. The CDR3 contains 13 residues. V was clipped by 6 bases and J by 9 bases, with 15 bases between them. As DNA, the CDR3 is TGTGCCAGCAGCCCCGACAGCTCTATGCCCCAGCATTTT. Amino acids: CASSPDSSMPQHF.

The J gene is TRBJ1-6, the V gene TRBV19; D gene uncertain. CDR1 LNHDA and CDR2 SQIVND come from the germline V gene (reference sequence). The V end was cut by 3 bases, the J end by 10 bases, with 22 bases between. This CDR3 contains 17 residues. CDR3 DNA sequence: TGTGCCAGTAGTATTTTTTCCGCGGCGGCAGCCAGATCACCCCTCCACTTT. This gives the protein CASSIFSAAAARSPLHF.

This sequence joins TRBV7-2 and TRBJ1-5; the D gene is possibly TRBD1 (6 bases). Germline V gene lookup returns CDR1 SGHTA and CDR2 FQGNSA. The CDR3 length is 13 residues. Trimming removed 5 bases from V and 7 bases from J, with 12 bases in between. The CDR3 DNA reads TGTGCCAGCAGCCAGGGGCCCGGGCAGCCCCAGCATTTT. Translation gives CASSQGPGQPQHF.

The genes are TRBV4-2 and TRBJ2-2; TRBD2 aligns across 9 bases. The CDR3 is made up of 17 amino acids. The germline V gene has CDR1 LGHNA and CDR2 YNFKEQ. V dropped 1 base and J dropped 3; count of bases not matched to a gene: 6. CDR3 protein: CASSQVKKREDTGELFF. The CDR3 DNA reads as TGTGCCAGCAGCCAAGTGAAAAAGCGGGAGGACACCGGGGAGCTGTTTTTT.

This clone was counted a single time. The rearrangement uses TRBV19 and TRBJ2-5; 7 nucleotides align to TRBD2. The CDR3 has 12 amino acids. The ends lost 3 bases at V and 9 bases at J; junction bases unmatched: 4. Per germline, CDR1 LNHDA and CDR2 SQIVND (reference sequence). As DNA, the CDR3 is TGTGCCAGTAGTATTGGCCGGGGGGCCCAGTACTTC. This encodes CASSIGRGAQYF.

V gene TRBV9 combines with J gene TRBJ2-1; D perhaps matches TRBD2 (6 bases). With 7 bases removed from V and 4 bases from J, the gap between germline ends came to 27 bases. Germline V gene sequence: CDR1 SGDLS, CDR2 YYNGEE. CDR3 size: 18 residues. The CDR3 DNA reads TGTGCCAGCGATAAGACTAGGAGTAGCGTCCGCTTATACAATGAGCAGTTCTTC. Its protein product is CASDKTRSSVRLYNEQFF.

Only one count was recorded for this clone. The rearrangement joins TRBV7-9 to TRBJ1-5; D possibly corresponds to TRBD1 (5 bases). V was clipped by 5 bases and J by 1 base, with 9 bases between them. This CDR3 has 14 residues. The germline V gene has CDR1 SEHNR and CDR2 FQNEAQ (reference sequence). In nucleotides, the CDR3 is TGTGCCAGCAGCGCAGACAGCAGCAATCAGCCCCAGCATTTT. Its translation is CASSADSSNQPQHF.

The gene calls are TRBV4-3 and TRBJ2-7; 16 bases map to TRBD2. CDR3 size: 18 residues. J was trimmed by 7 bases and V by 0 bases; bases with no gene match: 9. Germline V lookup: CDR1 LGHNA, CDR2 YSLEER. DNA for the CDR3: TGCGCCAGCAGCCAAGATCTGGGACTAGCGGGGGGGTTTGGGGAGCAGTACTTC. Amino acid sequence: CASSQDLGLAGGFGEQYF.

The chain employs TRBV6-5 and TRBJ1-6; 9 nucleotides line up with TRBD1. This CDR3 spans 15 amino acids. With V trimmed by 5 bases and J by 8 bases, 7 bases remained unmatched. Germline assignment: CDR1 MNHEY and CDR2 SVGAGI. The CDR3 sequence: CASSRAGTGYSPLHF. The CDR3 DNA follows: TGTGCCAGCAGTCGCGCCGGGACAGGGTATTCACCCCTCCACTTT.

The chain recombines TRBV9 with TRBJ2-1; a possible D gene is TRBD2 (5 bases). This CDR3 is 15 amino acids long. CDR1 and CDR2 from the germline V gene are SGDLS and YYNGEE. The V end lost 2 bases, the J end lost 2 bases, and 11 bases lay between the germline ends. The DNA for the CDR3 is TGTGCCAGCAGCGTTCGGGATACCCCCTACAATGAGCAGTTCTTC. As protein: CASSVRDTPYNEQFF.

V usage is TRBV6-1 and J usage is TRBJ2-3; D call uncertain. CDR1 and CDR2 from the germline V gene are MNHNS and SASEGT. The V end was cut by 2 bases, the J end by 0 bases, with 3 bases between. CDR3 length: 13 amino acids. The CDR3 coding sequence is TGTGCCAGCAGTGAACAAAGCACAGATACGCAGTATTTT. Translation: CASSEQSTDTQYF.

This chain uses TRBV30 with TRBJ1-2; D not resolved. The V end was cut by 3 bases, the J end by 4 bases, with 15 bases between. CDR1 and CDR2 (germline): GTSNPN, SVGIG (reference sequence). The CDR3 extends over 14 amino acids. The CDR3 bases are TGTGCCTGGAGGTTCGGGAGGATTTTCTATGGCTACACCTTC. This sequence encodes CAWRFGRIFYGYTF.

The V call is TRBV19, the J call TRBJ2-1, with TRBD2 matching 9 bases. The CDR3 length is 16 residues. Germline V gene sequence: CDR1 LNHDA, CDR2 SQIVND (reference sequence). The trim removed 4 bases at V and 3 bases at J, leaving 7 bases unmatched. The CDR3 region is CASSRFSGSGYNEQFF. The CDR3 DNA follows: TGTGCCAGTAGTAGATTTAGCGGGAGCGGCTACAATGAGCAGTTCTTC.

The rearrangement joins TRBV28 to TRBJ1-2; no definite D call. Trimming took 3 bases from V and 2 from J, leaving 13 bases between them. Germline V gene lookup returns CDR1 MDHEN and CDR2 SYDVKM. The CDR3 length is 15 residues. CDR3 residues: CASSLGGVRNYGYTF. In DNA form, the CDR3 reads TGTGCCAGCAGTTTGGGCGGGGTGCGGAACTATGGCTACACCTTC.

This chain links TRBV3-1 (or the pseudogene TRBV3-2) with TRBJ1-5, with D possibly TRBD1 on 5 matching bases. This CDR3 is built from 13 residues. Trimming shortened V by 2 bases and J by 8 bases, and 10 bases separated the two germline ends. From germline, CDR1 is LGHDT and CDR2 YNNKEL (reference sequence). CDR3: CASSQLSGEPQHF. The CDR3 DNA reads TGTGCCAGCAGCCAACTTTCGGGGGAGCCCCAGCATTTT.

The chain uses TRBV29-1 and TRBJ2-6, with 8 positions matching TRBD1. V lost 8 bases, J lost 2 bases, and 8 bases stayed unmatched. Germline-derived CDR1 and CDR2 are SQVTM and ANQGSEA. The CDR3 is 15 residues long. The CDR3: CSRRDRPAGANVLTF. In nucleotides, the CDR3 is TGCAGCCGTAGGGACAGGCCGGCTGGGGCCAACGTCCTGACTTTC.

In this sample, this clone turned up once. The chain couples TRBV18 to TRBJ2-7, with TRBD1 matching 9 bases. The CDR3 is 15 residues long. The V gene's germline CDR1 is KGHSH and CDR2 LQKENI. Trimming cost V 3 bases and J 0 bases; bases outside gene matches: 3. This chain's CDR3 is CASSPGTGFSYEQYF. CDR3 DNA: TGTGCCAGCTCACCTGGGACAGGGTTCTCCTACGAGCAGTACTTC.

In nucleotides, the CDR3 is TGTGCCAGCAGCTATAGCGGACTAGCGGGGGAGTACAATGAGCAGTTCTTC. Translated, it gives CASSYSGLAGEYNEQFF. The chain links TRBV7-6 to TRBJ2-1, with 13 bases identical to TRBD2. Germline values: CDR1 SGHVS, CDR2 FNYEAQ. With V trimmed by 4 bases and J by 4 bases, 7 bases remained unmatched. The CDR3 runs 17 residues. The full variable domain, with the rest looked up from reference TRBV7-6 and TRBJ2-1, is GAGVSQSPRYKVTKRGQDVALRCDPISGHVSLYWYRQALGQGPEFLTYFNYEAQQDKSGLPNDRFSAERPEGSISTLTIQRTEQRDSAMYRCASSYSGLAGEYNEQFFGPGTRLTVL.

V is TRBV28 and J is TRBJ2-7, with D tentatively TRBD1 (5 bases). Germline V CDR1 and CDR2: MDHEN, SYDVKM. This CDR3 is 15 amino acids long. V lost 3 bases, J lost 4 bases, and 16 bases lay in between. The CDR3 protein is CASSFGKGVEYEQYF. CDR3 sequence (DNA): TGTGCCAGCAGTTTTGGGAAAGGGGTGGAGTACGAGCAGTACTTC.

The chain uses TRBV27 and TRBJ1-2; D gene uncertain. V shed 4 bases and J shed 4 bases, with 10 bases lying between them. This CDR3 is built from 13 residues. Looked up from germline, CDR1 is MNHEY and CDR2 is SMNVEV (reference sequence). The DNA of the CDR3 is TGTGCCAGCAGTTCTGACAAAACCTATGGCTACACCTTC. Translated, it gives CASSSDKTYGYTF.

The V call is TRBV19, the J call TRBJ2-3; TRBD1 aligns across 9 bases. This CDR3 has 14 amino acids. J was trimmed by 6 bases and V by 7 bases; bases with no gene match: 8. The germline gives CDR1 LNHDA, CDR2 SQIVND (reference sequence). In DNA, the CDR3 is TGTGCCAGTAAGGACAGGGGTGAGACCGATACGCAGTATTTT. Encoded protein: CASKDRGETDTQYF.

Turning to this clone: Other DNA sequences in this sample translate to the same CDR3. The chain combines TRBV3-1 (or the pseudogene TRBV3-2) with TRBJ1-1, with D tentatively TRBD1 (5 bases). The germline V and J ends were trimmed by 3 bases and 5 bases, with 7 bases remaining between them. CDR3 length: 12 amino acids. CDR1 is LGHDT, CDR2 YNNKEL, per germline (reference sequence). CDR3 amino acids: CASSQGGTEAFF. The CDR3 DNA is TGTGCCAGCAGCCAGGGGGGGACTGAAGCTTTCTTT.